Shown below are 9 T cell receptor beta chains from a single sample sequenced in a study of blood T cell repertoires in COVID-19. Method: immunoSEQ multiplex PCR; TCRdb's copy keeps in-frame clones and lacks some. This sample has 120,000 to 150,000 clones, with more than 80% found just once. The specimen sequenced was peripheral blood. Source of these receptors: a human donor in a cohort sampled during active COVID-19.

This chain uses TRBV6-1 with TRBJ1-6; a possible D gene is TRBD1 (6 bases). Germline V gene sequence: CDR1 MNHNS, CDR2 SASEGT. The CDR3 totals 15 residues. Trimming pared 1 base from V and 7 bases from J, leaving 11 bases between. The CDR3 DNA reads as TGTGCCAGCAGTGAAGAGGCAGGGGTGAATTCACCCCTCCACTTT. Its translation is CASSEEAGVNSPLHF.

This chain joins TRBV28 and TRBJ2-7, with D perhaps TRBD1 (5 bases). Germline loops: CDR1 MDHEN, CDR2 SYDVKM. This CDR3 is 13 amino acids long. V gave up 7 bases and J gave up 2 bases, with 12 bases separating them. The CDR3 loop is CASIDPDTYEQYF. The DNA of the CDR3 is TGTGCCAGCATCGACCCGGACACCTACGAGCAGTACTTC. Complete variable domain (other parts from reference TRBV28 and TRBJ2-7): DVKVTQSSRYLVKRTGEKVFLECVQDMDHENMFWYRQDPGLGLRLIYFSYDVKMKEKGDIPEGYSVSREKKERFSLILESASTNQTSMYLCASIDPDTYEQYFGPGTRLTVT.

This sequence joins TRBV18 and TRBJ2-1; D may be TRBD1 (6 bases). Trimming took off 3 bases at V and 5 bases at J, with 17 bases between the two ends. The V gene's germline CDR1 is KGHSH and CDR2 LQKENI. The CDR3 extends over 16 amino acids. The CDR3 DNA sequence: TGTGCCAGCTCACCGCTCTGGGTGAGGGGGAACAATGAGCAGTTCTTC. This encodes CASSPLWVRGNNEQFF.

The chain recombines TRBV5-4 with TRBJ2-5, with TRBD1 identical over 7 bases. Germline lookup yields CDR1 SGHNT and CDR2 YYREEE (reference sequence). This CDR3 is built from 13 residues. Trimming at V came to 4 bases and at J to 5 bases, leaving 5 bases not matched to a gene. As DNA, the CDR3 is TGTGCCAGCAGCGAGACAGGGTCCGAGACCCAGTACTTC. This codes for CASSETGSETQYF.

The chain couples TRBV11-3 to TRBJ2-7; 8 nucleotides match TRBD2. CDR1 is SGHNT, CDR2 YENEEA, per germline. J gave up 6 bases and V 1 base, and 11 bases lay outside the gene matches. This CDR3 contains 16 residues. The CDR3 reads CASSLVPGGARCEQYF. The DNA of the CDR3 is TGTGCCAGCAGCTTAGTCCCCGGGGGGGCTAGATGCGAGCAGTACTTC.

This clone was seen more than once but under ten times. V usage is TRBV19 and J usage is TRBJ2-1; the match to TRBD1 covers 7 bases. CDR3 length: 15 amino acids. After removal of 3 bases from V and 8 bases from J, the junction contained 10 bases not matched to a gene. Per germline, CDR1 LNHDA and CDR2 SQIVND (reference sequence). CDR3 sequence reads: CASSINVDRVYEQFF. The CDR3 DNA reads as TGTGCCAGTAGTATCAATGTCGACAGGGTCTATGAGCAGTTCTTC.

The chain couples TRBV18 to TRBJ2-1; maybe TRBD2 (7 bases). The CDR3 sequence is 16 residues long. Germline CDR1 reads KGHSH; CDR2 reads LQKENI. V lost 6 bases to trimming and J lost 5 bases, with 20 bases between them. In nucleotides, the CDR3 is TGTGCCAGCTCCCTCTGGGGGGGGGCGAGTAACAATGAGCAGTTCTTC. Amino acids: CASSLWGGASNNEQFF.

The rearrangement links TRBV7-8 to TRBJ2-5, with TRBD2 matching over 10 bases. The CDR3 spans 17 residues. CDR1 SGHVS and CDR2 FQNEAQ come from the germline V gene. V was clipped by 3 bases and J by 3 bases; unmatched bases: 10. The CDR3 coding sequence is TGTGCCAGCAGCTTCTTAGCGGGGGGTGACACTGAAGAGACCCAGTACTTC. It yields the protein CASSFLAGGDTEETQYF.

This rearrangement joins TRBV14 to TRBJ2-7; unclear D gene. CDR1 and CDR2 from the germline V gene are SGHDN and FVKESK. V lost 4 bases and J lost 7, with 17 bases in between. This CDR3 is 14 amino acids long. The DNA for the CDR3 is TGTGCCAGCAGCCGTTCTCCCCTGAAAGAGGAGCAGTACTTC. Its translation is CASSRSPLKEEQYF.